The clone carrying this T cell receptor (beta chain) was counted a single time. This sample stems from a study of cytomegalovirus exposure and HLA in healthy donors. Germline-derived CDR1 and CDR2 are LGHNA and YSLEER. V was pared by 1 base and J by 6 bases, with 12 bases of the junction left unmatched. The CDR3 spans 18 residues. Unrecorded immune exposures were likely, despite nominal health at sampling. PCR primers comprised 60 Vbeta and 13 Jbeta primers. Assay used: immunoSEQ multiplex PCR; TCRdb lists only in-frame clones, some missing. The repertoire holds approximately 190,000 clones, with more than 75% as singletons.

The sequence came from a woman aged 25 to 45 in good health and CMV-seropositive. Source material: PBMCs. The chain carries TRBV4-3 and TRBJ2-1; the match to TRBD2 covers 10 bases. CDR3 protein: CASSQVLFTGTSANEQFF. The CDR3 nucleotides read TGCGCCAGCAGCCAAGTCCTCTTTACTGGGACTAGCGCCAATGAGCAGTTCTTC.